The 10 T cell receptor beta chains in this list originate from one sample, sequenced in a study of blood T cell repertoires in COVID-19. Here immunoSEQ multiplex PCR was the method, and the copy in TCRdb shows in-frame clones only, minus some. The sample has some 270,000 clones; approximately 85% are singletons. The specimen was peripheral blood. The origin of the receptors is a human donor with COVID-19, enrolled during active disease. The donor label of this sample is uncertain.

This chain uses TRBV19 with TRBJ2-7, with D perhaps matching TRBD1 (5 bases). The CDR3 has 14 residues. Trimming pared 3 bases from V and 2 bases from J, leaving 11 bases between. The germline V gene has CDR1 LNHDA and CDR2 SQIVND (reference sequence). CDR3 sequence reads: CASSIRTDTYEQYF. CDR3 sequence (DNA): TGTGCCAGTAGTATTAGGACGGACACCTACGAGCAGTACTTC.

The chain is built from TRBV19 and TRBJ2-3; maybe TRBD1 (5 bases). V was shortened by 2 bases and J by 5 bases, with 5 bases between the two germline ends. Germline V gene data show CDR1 as LNHDA and CDR2 as SQIVND (reference sequence). The CDR3 has 12 amino acids. CDR3 sequence: CASSIRGDTQYF. CDR3 DNA: TGTGCCAGTAGTATAAGGGGAGATACGCAGTATTTT.

The rearrangement joins TRBV5-6 to TRBJ1-2, with unresolved D. Germline assignment: CDR1 SGHDT and CDR2 YYEEEE. The CDR3 loop spans 14 amino acids. Trimming shortened V by 3 bases and J by 4 bases, and 13 bases separated the two germline ends. Here the CDR3 reads CASSSRVYSYGYTF. The DNA for the CDR3 is TGTGCCAGCAGCTCGCGAGTGTACAGCTATGGCTACACCTTC.

The CDR3 bases are TGTGCCAGCAGCTTAGGCCTATCTGGAAACACCATATATTTT. This sequence encodes CASSLGLSGNTIYF. V and J are TRBV7-2 and TRBJ1-3; D gene uncertain. This CDR3 is 14 amino acids long. CDR1 SGHTA and CDR2 FQGNSA come from the germline V gene. The V end was cut by 1 base, the J end by 1 base, with 5 bases between.

V usage is TRBV19 and J usage is TRBJ2-1; D not resolved. CDR1 and CDR2 (germline): LNHDA, SQIVND (reference sequence). V was trimmed by 3 bases and J by 4 bases, leaving 7 bases between them. The CDR3 runs 13 residues. DNA of the CDR3: TGTGCCAGTAGTATCTCGAGGTACAATGAGCAGTTCTTC. Its protein product is CASSISRYNEQFF.

CDR3 nucleotide sequence: TGTGCCAGCAGCGTAGGAGCGAGCTCCTATAATTCACCCCTCCACTTT. The encoded protein is CASSVGASSYNSPLHF. This sequence joins TRBV9 and TRBJ1-6; unclear D gene. The CDR3 runs 16 residues. The V gene lost 0 bases and the J gene lost 0 bases, with 7 bases spanning the gap. CDR1 and CDR2 (germline): SGDLS, YYNGEE.

V usage is TRBV7-8 and J usage is TRBJ1-4; the D gene is possibly TRBD1 (6 bases). V was pared by 3 bases and J by 0 bases, with 11 bases between. Germline V gene lookup returns CDR1 SGHVS and CDR2 FQNEAQ. The CDR3 length is 16 residues. The CDR3 protein is CASSLGTPATNEKLFF. For the CDR3, the DNA is TGTGCCAGCAGCTTGGGGACACCGGCAACTAATGAAAAACTGTTTTTT.

V usage is TRBV10-1 and J usage is TRBJ2-2, with D maybe TRBD2 (6 bases). Germline-derived CDR1 and CDR2 are WNHNN and SYGVQD (reference sequence). This CDR3 is built from 13 residues. Trimming cost V 6 bases and J 4 bases, with 9 bases left between them. The CDR3: CASSASATGELFF. In nucleotides, the CDR3 is TGCGCCAGCAGCGCTAGCGCCACCGGGGAGCTGTTTTTT.

The rearrangement links TRBV30 to TRBJ2-1; 7 bases map to TRBD1. This CDR3 region has 14 residues. Germline CDR1 and CDR2: GTSNPN and SVGIG (reference sequence). V trimming: 4 bases; J trimming: 6 bases; junction bases outside the gene matches: 9. CDR3 sequence: CAWMAGGMFNEQFF. Here the CDR3 DNA reads TGTGCCTGGATGGCAGGGGGTATGTTCAATGAGCAGTTCTTC. Drawing the rest from reference TRBV30 and TRBJ2-1, the complete variable domain is SQTIHQWPATLVQPVGSPLSLECTVEGTSNPNLYWYRQAAGRGLQLLFYSVGIGQISSEVPQNLSASRPQDRQFILSSKKLLLSDSGFYLCAWMAGGMFNEQFFGPGTRLTVL.

The chain is built from TRBV5-6 and TRBJ2-1; TRBD2 matches 10 bases. This CDR3 is built from 17 residues. From germline, CDR1 is SGHDT and CDR2 YYEEEE. V shed 5 bases and J 3 bases; nucleotides not matched to a gene: 11. The CDR3 region is CASRAGPAGGVYNEQFF. The CDR3 nucleotides are TGTGCCAGCAGGGCGGGCCCAGCGGGAGGGGTCTACAATGAGCAGTTCTTC.